By its share, the clone carrying this TCR beta chain is medium-sized (0.01 to 0.1%). This sample was included in a study of spatial heterogeneity in lung cancer. MiXCR, run by TCRdb on the 5' RACE reads, gives a single entry per CDR3 protein. The sample records roughly 3,000 distinct CDR3 sequences, roughly an eighth being singletons. CDR1 and CDR2 (germline): MDHEN, SYDVKM. The ends lost 6 bases at V and 3 bases at J; junction bases unmatched: 12. The CDR3 loop spans 16 amino acids. Indicated time point: sample taken at primary tumor resection. Unsorted whole RNA samples from tumor, nontumor lung or frozen PBMC were sequenced. Untreated early-stage non-small cell lung cancer patients, 70 to 85 in total, were the donors.

Sequencing used normal lung tissue next to the tumor, obtained at surgery. The chain links TRBV28 to TRBJ2-3; TRBD1 agrees at 7 bases. This sequence was found in a male donor with early-stage non-small cell lung cancer. In DNA, the CDR3 is TGTGCCAGCAGACCCCCGACAGGGTTGGGGACAGATACGCAGTATTTT. Its protein is CASRPPTGLGTDTQYF. Full variable domain (outside the CDR3, taken from reference TRBV28 and TRBJ2-3): DVKVTQSSRYLVKRTGEKVFLECVQDMDHENMFWYRQDPGLGLRLIYFSYDVKMKEKGDIPEGYSVSREKKERFSLILESASTNQTSMYLCASRPPTGLGTDTQYFGPGTRLTVL.